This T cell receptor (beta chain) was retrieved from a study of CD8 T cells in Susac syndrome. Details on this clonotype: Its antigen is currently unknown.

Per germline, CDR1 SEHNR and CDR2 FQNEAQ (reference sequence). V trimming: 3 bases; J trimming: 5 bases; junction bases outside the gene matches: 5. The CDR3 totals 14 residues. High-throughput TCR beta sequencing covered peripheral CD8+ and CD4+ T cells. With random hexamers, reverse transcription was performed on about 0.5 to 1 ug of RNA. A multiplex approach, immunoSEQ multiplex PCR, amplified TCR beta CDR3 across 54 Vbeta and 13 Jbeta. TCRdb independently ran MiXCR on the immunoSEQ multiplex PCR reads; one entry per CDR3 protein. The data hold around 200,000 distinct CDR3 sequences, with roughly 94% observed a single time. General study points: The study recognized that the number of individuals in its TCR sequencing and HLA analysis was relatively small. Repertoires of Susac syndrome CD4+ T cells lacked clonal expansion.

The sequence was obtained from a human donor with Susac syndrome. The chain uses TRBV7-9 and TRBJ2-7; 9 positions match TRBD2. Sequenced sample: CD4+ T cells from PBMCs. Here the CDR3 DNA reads TGTGCCAGCAGCTTGAGAGCGGGAGGAGACGAGCAGTACTTC. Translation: CASSLRAGGDEQYF.